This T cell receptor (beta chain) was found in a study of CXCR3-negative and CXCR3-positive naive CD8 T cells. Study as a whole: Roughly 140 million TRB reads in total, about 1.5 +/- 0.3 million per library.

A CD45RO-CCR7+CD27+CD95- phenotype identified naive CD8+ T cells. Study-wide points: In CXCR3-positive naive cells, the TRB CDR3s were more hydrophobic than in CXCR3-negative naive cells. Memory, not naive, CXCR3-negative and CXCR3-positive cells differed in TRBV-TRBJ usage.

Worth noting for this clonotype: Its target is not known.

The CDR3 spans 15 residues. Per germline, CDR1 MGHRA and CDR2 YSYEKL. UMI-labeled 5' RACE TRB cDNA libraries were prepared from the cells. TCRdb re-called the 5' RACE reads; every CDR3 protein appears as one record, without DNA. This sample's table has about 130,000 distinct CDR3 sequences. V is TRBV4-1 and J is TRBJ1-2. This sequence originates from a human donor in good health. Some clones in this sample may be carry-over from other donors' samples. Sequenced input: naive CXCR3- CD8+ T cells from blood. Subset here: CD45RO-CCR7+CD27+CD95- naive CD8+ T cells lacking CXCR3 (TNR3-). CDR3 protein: CASSQEEYGTYGYTF.